These T cell receptor beta chains were read from a single sample in a study of blood T cell repertoires in COVID-19. The assay was immunoSEQ multiplex PCR, and TCRdb's table has in-frame clones only and misses some. This table has just under 150,000 clones, about 80% appearing once. Material for sequencing was peripheral blood. The receptors here all came from a human donor in a cohort sampled during active COVID-19. Each CDR3 is given with its conserved first and last residue. D genes are given only for firm matches. Where a row states a size, it is once, few, many or the class of an expanded clone; other rows omit it.

j_call d_call v_call clone_size cdr3_nt cdr3_aa
TRBJ1-4 - TRBV4-1 - TGCGCCAGCAGCCAAAGACTCTTCAGGGTAAATAATGAAAAACTGTTTTTT CASSQRLFRVNNEKLFF
TRBJ2-3 TRBD2 TRBV20-1 once TGCAGTGCTAGTGGGGCTAGCGGGGGGGCGACAGATACGCAGTATTTT CSASGASGGATDTQYF
TRBJ1-2 - TRBV19 many TGTGCCAGTAGTGCTGCTCCAGGGGCGTCTAACTATGGCTACACCTTC CASSAAPGASNYGYTF
TRBJ2-1 TRBD1 TRBV2 - TGTGCCAGCGGAACCCCGGGACAGGGGGCGGGCAATGAGCAGTTCTTC CASGTPGQGAGNEQFF
TRBJ2-7 TRBD2 TRBV10-3 - TGTGCCATCAGTGAGTTTGTAGCGGGGGAGTCCTACGAGCAGTACTTC CAISEFVAGESYEQYF
TRBJ2-3 - TRBV2 many TGTGCCAGCAGTGAAGGGATAGGGGCCACAGATACGCAGTATTTT CASSEGIGATDTQYF
TRBJ2-3 - TRBV7-9 - TGTGCCAGCAGCTTATTAGCCTTTAGCACAGATACGCAGTATTTT CASSLLAFSTDTQYF
TRBJ2-1 TRBD2 TRBV30 - TGTGCCTGGACGGGGGCGGGAGGAATTAATCATCTGCTCGAGCAGTTCTTC CAWTGAGGINHLLEQFF
TRBJ2-1 TRBD2 TRBV6-5 - TGTGCCAGCAGTATCGGACTAGCGGACGAGCAGTTCTTC CASSIGLADEQFF
TRBJ2-3 - TRBV4-2 - TGTGCCAGCAGCCAAGATATGGATACGCAGTATTTT CASSQDMDTQYF
TRBJ2-2 - TRBV3-1/TRBV3-2 - TGTGCCAGCAGCCCTATGCTGTCAAACACCGGGGAGCTGTTTTTT CASSPMLSNTGELFF
TRBJ2-3 TRBD2 TRBV11-2 - TGTGCCAGCAGCTCTTTACTAGCGGGGCGCACAGATACGCAGTATTTT CASSSLLAGRTDTQYF
TRBJ2-5 TRBD2 TRBV6-1 - TGTGCCAGCAGTGAACAGGGAGGACTAGCGGGAAAAGAGACCCAGTACTTC CASSEQGGLAGKETQYF
TRBJ1-1 - TRBV3-1/TRBV3-2 - TGTGCCAGCAGACAGGGTCGAGGCGCTTTCTTT CASRQGRGAFF
TRBJ1-1 TRBD1 TRBV5-1 - TGCGCCAGCGGCAGGGGGCCCCCGAACACTGAAGCTTTCTTT CASGRGPPNTEAFF
TRBJ1-5 - TRBV30 many TGTGCCTGGAGTGTACTAGGAAATAGCAATCAGCCCCAGCATTTT CAWSVLGNSNQPQHF
TRBJ1-1 - TRBV5-1 - TGCGCCAGCAGCTTGGATGGGTCAGGGAACACTGAAGCTTTCTTT CASSLDGSGNTEAFF
TRBJ1-1 - TRBV30 - TGTGCCTGGAGTTCTTTGAGAGAAGCTTTCTTT CAWSSLREAFF
TRBJ2-5 - TRBV6-5 - TGTGCCAGCAGGCGAGAGACCCAGTACTTC CASRRETQYF
TRBJ2-5 - TRBV30 - TGTGCCTGGAGTGTGTTCTTCGGAACAGGGCTTCAAGAGACCCAGTACTTC CAWSVFFGTGLQETQYF
TRBJ2-6 - TRBV19 - TGTGCCAGTAGTATCCTCTCTGGGGCCAACGTCCTGACTTTC CASSILSGANVLTF
TRBJ2-1 TRBD2 TRBV5-1 - TGCGCCAGCAGCTTGGGCAGGGCGGGGGGCAATGAGCAGTTCTTC CASSLGRAGGNEQFF
TRBJ1-1 TRBD1 TRBV18 - TGTGCCAGCTCACCGACCGGGACAGGGGGCACTGAAGCTTTCTTT CASSPTGTGGTEAFF
TRBJ1-4 TRBD1 TRBV4-2 - TGTGCCAGCAGCCAGCAAGTGCAGGGGGGTGAAAAACTGTTTTTT CASSQQVQGGEKLFF
TRBJ2-2 - TRBV6-6 - TGTGCCAGCAGTCACCTCCGGGCCAAGGGGGACACCGGGGAGCTGTTTTTT CASSHLRAKGDTGELFF
TRBJ2-3 TRBD2 TRBV5-1 - TGCGCCAGCAGCTTGTCGGGGGGTAACACAGATACGCAGTATTTT CASSLSGGNTDTQYF